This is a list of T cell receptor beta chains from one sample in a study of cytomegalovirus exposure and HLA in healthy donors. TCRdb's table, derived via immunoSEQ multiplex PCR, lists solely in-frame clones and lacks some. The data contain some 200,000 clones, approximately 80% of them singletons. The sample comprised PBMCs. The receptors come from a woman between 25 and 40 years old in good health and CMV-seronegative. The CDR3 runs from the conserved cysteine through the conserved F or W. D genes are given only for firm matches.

CDR3: CASSSQDRDSYEQYF
V: TRBV28
D: TRBD1
J: TRBJ2-7

CDR3: CASSGTSGRYGRGTDTQYF
V: TRBV9
D: TRBD2
J: TRBJ2-3

CDR3: CASSSAPGESTDTQYF
V: TRBV7-9
D: -
J: TRBJ2-3

CDR3: CASSRAGGETQYF
V: TRBV7-9
D: TRBD2
J: TRBJ2-5

CDR3: CASSLAKGSHRQETQYF
V: TRBV7-7
D: -
J: TRBJ2-5

CDR3: CASSFIGQGDYGYTF
V: TRBV27
D: TRBD1
J: TRBJ1-2

CDR3: CASSLGHFTDEQYF
V: TRBV11-2
D: -
J: TRBJ2-7

CDR3: CASRPNYGLIYEQYF
V: TRBV11-2
D: -
J: TRBJ2-7

CDR3: CASSPIGTSGDEQYF
V: TRBV18
D: TRBD2
J: TRBJ2-7

CDR3: CASSQKGGGPNEKLFF
V: TRBV5-1
D: TRBD1
J: TRBJ1-4

CDR3: CASSVGPGRGGETQYF
V: TRBV9
D: TRBD2
J: TRBJ2-5

CDR3: CASRSSETSTDTQYF
V: TRBV27
D: -
J: TRBJ2-3

CDR3: CSVEGAGGAQETQYF
V: TRBV29-1
D: TRBD2
J: TRBJ2-5

CDR3: CATSRDLPRQGTNEQFF
V: TRBV15
D: TRBD1
J: TRBJ2-1

CDR3: CASSIRQGPFPEAFF
V: TRBV19
D: TRBD1
J: TRBJ1-1

CDR3: CASSIERGGGEQFF
V: TRBV19
D: TRBD2
J: TRBJ2-1

CDR3: CASSLLTQGRGYTF
V: TRBV28
D: -
J: TRBJ1-2

CDR3: CASSQDNGLSKNIQYF
V: TRBV4-3
D: -
J: TRBJ2-4

CDR3: CASSPPDRVTGELFF
V: TRBV18
D: TRBD1
J: TRBJ2-2

CDR3: CAWKRTGHSGANGLTF
V: TRBV30
D: TRBD1
J: TRBJ2-6

CDR3: CASRDTGTNEKLFF
V: TRBV2
D: -
J: TRBJ1-4

CDR3: CASSPWGGGPNSPPHF
V: TRBV7-2
D: -
J: TRBJ1-6

CDR3: CASRAGGTDTQYF
V: TRBV6-5
D: TRBD2
J: TRBJ2-3

CDR3: CASSLGASGGDHTGELFF
V: TRBV5-4
D: TRBD2
J: TRBJ2-2

CDR3: CASSPPGGLGELFF
V: TRBV18
D: TRBD1
J: TRBJ2-2

CDR3: CASSQGGLRLYEQYF
V: TRBV4-1
D: -
J: TRBJ2-7

CDR3: CASSFPRSGGYEQYF
V: TRBV7-2
D: TRBD2
J: TRBJ2-7

CDR3: CASSFWRERQNEQFF
V: TRBV28
D: TRBD2
J: TRBJ2-1

CDR3: CASTLQGTENNQPQHF
V: TRBV2
D: -
J: TRBJ1-5